The 22 T cell receptor beta chains below were found in one sample sequenced in a study of Graves' ophthalmopathy and Graves' hyperthyroidism. Amplification of TCR beta CDR3 regions used RNA transcripts. A first-round RT-PCR used HTBI primers, followed by a second-round multiplex PCR. Each CDR3 protein is one row after TCRdb ran MiXCR on the multiplex PCR reads. This repertoire shows some 1.1 million distinct CDR3 sequences, roughly two fifths found once; its top ten account for roughly 11%. The sequenced material came from peripheral blood or thyroid tissue (not recorded which). The receptors were sampled from an adult man with Graves' hyperthyroidism.

The V gene is TRBV12-3 or TRBV12-4, the J gene TRBJ1-5; 8 positions match TRBD1. CDR3 length equals 15 residues. With V trimmed by 7 bases and J by 2 bases, 7 bases remained unmatched. The CDR3: CASTLGQGRNQPQHF. CDR3 DNA: TGTGCCAGCACACTCGGACAGGGTCGCAATCAGCCCCAGCATTTT.

Concerning this clonotype itself: A much larger clonotype is one base distant, so this may be a read error. This chain connects TRBV5-1 to TRBJ2-7, with no clear D. Germline-derived CDR1 and CDR2 are SGHRS and YFSETQ. This CDR3 is 14 amino acids long. The CDR3 is CASSVGRLNYEQCF. Here the CDR3 DNA reads TGTGCCAGCAGCGTCGGGCGGCTCAACTACGAGCAGTGCTTC. Together with reference TRBV5-1 and TRBJ2-7, the CDR3 gives the full variable domain: KAGVTQTPRYLIKTRGQQVTLSCSPISGHRSVSWYQQTPGQGLQFLFEYFSETQRNKGNFPGRFSGRQFSNSRSEMNVSTLELGDSALYLCASSVGRLNYEQCFGPGTRLTVT.

Notes on this clonotype: The junction departs from the called germline gene at one end, perhaps through a read error. The CDR3 bases are TGCAGTGCTAGAGCACGCAAAAAGGGCTCTGGAAGCACCATATATTTT. Translated: CSARARKKGSGSTIYF. The chain links TRBV20-1 to TRBJ1-3; D remains ambiguous. Germline V gene lookup returns CDR1 DFQATT and CDR2 SNEGSKA (reference sequence). The CDR3 loop spans 16 amino acids.

A remark on this clonotype: The junction shows a germline mismatch at one end, possibly a read error. The chain has TRBV7-9 and TRBJ2-2; a possible D gene is TRBD2 (5 bases). In germline, CDR1 is SEHNR, CDR2 FQNEAQ (reference sequence). The CDR3 runs to 15 residues. The CDR3 DNA is TGCGCCAGCAGCCACCGAAGCGGGAACACCGGGGAGCTGTTTTTT. This gives the protein CASSHRSGNTGELFF.

This clonotype came up once. The chain has TRBV20-1 and TRBJ1-2; TRBD1 agrees at 9 bases. The ends lost 6 bases at V and 6 bases at J; junction bases unmatched: 5. The CDR3 is 12 amino acids. Germline-derived CDR1 and CDR2 are DFQATT and SNEGSKA (reference sequence). This CDR3 reads CSARTGAHGYTF. The DNA for the CDR3 is TGCAGTGCCAGGACAGGGGCTCATGGCTACACCTTC.

There are many counts of this clonotype. A read error may produce the germline difference seen at one junction end. This sequence joins TRBV10-3 and TRBJ2-7; 8 bases match TRBD2. Germline CDR1 reads ENHRY; CDR2 reads SYGVKD. This CDR3 is 15 amino acids long. CDR3 residues: CATGPESGSLRGLDF. CDR3 in DNA: TGTGCCACCGGCCCCGAAAGCGGGAGTTTACGTGGGTTGGACTTC.

About this clonotype itself: Possible read error: a much larger clone is one base away. The chain links TRBV6-5 to TRBJ1-6; D ambiguous. Germline CDR1 MNHEY, CDR2 SVGAGI. This CDR3 spans 12 amino acids. V lost 8 bases, J lost 8 bases, and 10 bases lay in between. The CDR3 spells CASWAADSPLHF. The CDR3 DNA reads TGTGCCAGCTGGGCCGCGGATTCACCCCTCCACTTT.

This clonotype has just a few counts. The rearrangement links TRBV7-2 to TRBJ1-4; tentatively, D is TRBD1 (5 bases). V lost 5 bases to trimming and J lost 5 bases, with 15 bases between them. This CDR3 spans 15 amino acids. Germline-derived CDR1 and CDR2 are SGHTA and FQGNSA. The CDR3 is CASSRRDHLNEKLFF. The CDR3 DNA follows: TGTGCCAGCAGCCGCCGGGACCACCTAAATGAAAAACTGTTTTTT.

The table lists this clonotype with many counts. The V gene is TRBV29-1, the J gene TRBJ1-2; D call uncertain. Trimming cost V 4 bases and J 2 bases, with 5 bases left between them. Germline CDR1 is SQVTM and CDR2 is ANQGSEA. The CDR3 contains 11 residues. The CDR3 region is CSVVENYGYTF. The CDR3 DNA sequence: TGCAGCGTTGTCGAGAACTATGGCTACACCTTC. The variable domain in full, completed from reference TRBV29-1 and TRBJ1-2, reads SAVISQKPSRDICQRGTSLTIQCQVDSQVTMMFWYRQQPGQSLTLIATANQGSEATYESGFVIDKFPISRPNLTFSTLTVSNMSPEDSSIYLCSVVENYGYTFGSGTRLTVV.

V and J are TRBV18 and TRBJ1-1; TRBD1 is a possible D gene (5 bases). The V gene lost 5 bases and the J gene lost 1 base, with 14 bases spanning the gap. The CDR3 is 15 amino acids. CDR1 and CDR2 from the germline V gene are KGHSH and LQKENI. The CDR3 DNA sequence: TGTGCCAGCTCAGCCCCGGAGCAGGGGAACACTGAAGCTTTCTTT. Its protein is CASSAPEQGNTEAFF.

The rearrangement joins TRBV18 to TRBJ1-2; D remains ambiguous. Trimming stripped 2 bases from V and 8 bases from J, with 12 bases between. The CDR3 is made up of 13 amino acids. From germline, CDR1 is KGHSH and CDR2 LQKENI. The CDR3 spells CASSPMRADGYTF. The CDR3 region has the DNA TGTGCCAGCTCACCAATGAGGGCGGACGGCTACACCTTC.

The CDR3 is CASSTDGGMYQETQYF. The CDR3 DNA is TGTGCCAGCAGTACCGACGGCGGCATGTACCAAGAGACCCAGTACTTC. V is TRBV6-2 or TRBV6-3 and J is TRBJ2-5, with D hard to call. V lost 5 bases and J lost 0, with 16 bases in between. CDR1 MNHEY and CDR2 SVGEGT come from the germline V gene. The CDR3 sequence is 16 residues long.

This clonotype was counted ten times or more. The chain uses TRBV2 and TRBJ1-5, with D unclear. The CDR3 runs to 14 residues. V was trimmed by 3 bases and J by 1 base, leaving 7 bases between them. In germline, CDR1 is SNHLY, CDR2 FYNNEI. The CDR3 nucleotides are TGTGCCAGCAGTGACAACCTAAGCAATCAGCCCCAGCATTTT. Translated: CASSDNLSNQPQHF.

The gene calls are TRBV7-8 and TRBJ2-6; the D is unclear. Germline CDR1 is SGHVS and CDR2 is FQNEAQ. This CDR3 comprises 16 residues. V was pared by 8 bases and J by 0 bases, with 14 bases between. In nucleotides, the CDR3 is TGTGCCAGCCGTCGAGGACCTCTCTCTGGGGCCAACGTCCTGACTTTC. It translates to CASRRGPLSGANVLTF.

This clonotype came up a few times. The V gene is TRBV6-5, the J gene TRBJ2-5, with 9 bases lining up with TRBD1. The CDR3 length is 15 residues. Germline V gives CDR1 MNHEY, CDR2 SVGAGI. Trimming at V came to 0 bases and at J to 5 bases, leaving 4 bases not matched to a gene. CDR3 loop: CASSYSGTGLETQYF. In nucleotides, the CDR3 is TGTGCCAGCAGTTACTCCGGGACAGGGTTGGAGACCCAGTACTTC.

As for this clonotype: It is unclear where the CDR3 begins or ends on the DNA, so no DNA is shown, and the CDR3 is as TCRdb lists it. The chain combines TRBV2 with TRBJ2-2. In germline, CDR1 is SNHLY, CDR2 FYNNEI. A total of 14 residues make up the CDR3, ends included. This chain's CDR3 is CASSEDRTTGSCFF.

This clonotype appeared once. The chain is built from TRBV5-1 and TRBJ2-5; 7 nucleotides match TRBD2. There are 13 residues in the CDR3. Germline V lookup: CDR1 SGHRS, CDR2 YFSETQ. After removal of 0 bases from V and 7 bases from J, the junction contained 3 bases not matched to a gene. The CDR3 loop reads CASSLESGGTQYF. The CDR3, as DNA: TGCGCCAGCAGCTTGGAGTCGGGAGGGACCCAGTACTTC.

The gene calls are TRBV7-9 and TRBJ1-4; a possible D gene is TRBD1 (6 bases). This CDR3 is 14 amino acids long. Per the germline V gene, CDR1 is SEHNR and CDR2 is FQNEAQ (reference sequence). V lost 5 bases and J lost 5, with 12 bases in between. The CDR3, as DNA: TGTGCCAGCAGCCAAGGACAGATGAATGAAAAACTGTTTTTT. Amino acid sequence: CASSQGQMNEKLFF.

This clonotype was picked up many times. The CDR3 DNA reads TGTGCCAGCAGCCAAGGGGGCCGAACGGAAAATTCACCCCTCCACTTT. Translating gives CASSQGGRTENSPLHF. This chain uses TRBV4-2 with TRBJ1-6; D may be TRBD1 (5 bases). The V gene lost 1 base and the J gene lost 7 bases, with 14 bases spanning the gap. The CDR3 extends over 16 amino acids. Per germline, CDR1 LGHNA and CDR2 YNFKEQ.

This clonotype was seen only a few times. The V call is TRBV7-2, the J call TRBJ1-5, with D maybe TRBD1 (5 bases). V lost 6 bases and J lost 4, with 13 bases in between. This CDR3 is 14 amino acids long. CDR1 is SGHTA and CDR2 is FQGNSA in the germline V gene. As DNA, the CDR3 is TGTGCCAGCAGAACCGGGACGGGGAATCAGCCCCAGCATTTT. This translates into CASRTGTGNQPQHF.

The V gene is TRBV7-6, the J gene TRBJ1-1; tentative D call: TRBD1 (6 bases). V shed 0 bases and J shed 2 bases, with 19 bases lying between them. In germline, CDR1 is SGHVS, CDR2 FNYEAQ. This CDR3 has 18 amino acids. CDR3 sequence reads: CASSLAPQDTGSNTEAFF. CDR3 bases: TGTGCCAGCAGCTTAGCCCCCCAAGATACAGGGAGTAACACTGAAGCTTTCTTT.

Concerning this clonotype: An end of the junction does not agree with germline; a read error may underlie this. The chain couples TRBV20-1 to TRBJ2-7; D perhaps matches TRBD2 (6 bases). The germline V gene has CDR1 DFQATT and CDR2 SNEGSKA (reference sequence). CDR3 length equals 15 residues. The CDR3: CSANGMGGLIYEQHF. CDR3 nucleotides: TGCAGTGCTAATGGAATGGGAGGACTAATTTACGAGCAGCACTTC.